This T cell receptor (beta chain) came from a study of spatial heterogeneity in lung cancer (dated 2019 in TCRdb). For the study in its entirety: Beta-chain transcripts were consistently detected in greater numbers than alpha-chain transcripts, which likely reflects a higher abundance of beta-chain transcripts. In tumor regions, TCR transcript counts showed a strong correlation with a T cell transcriptional module score from matched bulk RNA-seq. In the raw uncorrected reads, each unique combination of TCR and UMI appeared on average more than ten times. TCR alpha and beta repertoires were quantitatively compared across multiple tumor regions, matched nontumor lung and blood in non-small cell lung cancer. The study linked features of the TCR repertoire to counts of nonsynonymous mutations, which were determined by whole-exome sequencing of tumor tissue. Both alpha and beta chains were TCR-sequenced in samples taken at surgery, namely 220 tumor regions, around 61 matched nontumor lung samples and over 55 PBMC samples. What the work shows at the level of the full study, not this receptor alone: Estimated TCR-seq coverage of tumor T cells was only around 6.7% for alpha chains and roughly 12% for beta chains. The number of expanded intratumoral alpha and beta TCRs correlated with the tumor nonsynonymous mutation count. Counts of ubiquitous and regional expanded TCRs were found to correlate with counts of ubiquitous and regional nonsynonymous mutations, respectively. Additional single-cell paired TCR alpha and beta sequencing was considered necessary to confirm, at a functional level, the hypothesis that regional TCRs recognize regional mutations.

Reading the germline V gene gives CDR1 MDHEN and CDR2 SYDVKM. The germline ends are 9 bases apart after V is trimmed by 2 bases and J by 4 bases. From cysteine to phenylalanine, the CDR3 is 14 amino acids long. Here the CDR3 DNA is all that survives: 42 bases in frame from base 1. The library was produced with 5' RACE. The instrument given in TCRdb is NextSeq 500. To allow correction of PCR and sequencing errors, the TCR library protocol tagged every TCR cDNA molecule with a unique molecular identifier. Concerning the study's data processing: TCR identification, UMI-based error correction and CDR3 extraction were performed with Decombinator tools. TCRs above a frequency of 2 per 1,000, corresponding to the top 1% of the tumor frequency distribution, were defined as expanded. Expanded tumor TCRs statistically deemed absent (corrected P<0.05) from at least one tumor region were classed as regional, and all other expanded tumor TCRs were classed as ubiquitous. Renyi diversity was computed with the R vegan package after each repertoire had been subsampled 100 times to 5,000 TCRs. To build CDR3 similarity networks, amino acid triplet string-kernel similarity was used, and CDR3s were connected when their pairwise similarity was above 0.82. TCRdb reworked the public reads: Q25 trimming with fastp, MiXCR clone assembly, productive beta chains retained. Identical CDR3 protein sequences are pooled into one entry, listed with their most common genes and DNA. It is TCRdb's table, rather than the study itself, that gives the V and J calls and clone size. Recorded for this sample are 5,800 or so distinct CDR3 sequences; around 15% of them occurred a single time. The ten largest clones represent approximately 15% of the sample.

Taken with the paper, the label for time point translates to: sample taken at primary tumor resection. The donors were about 71 patients from the lung TRACERx cohort who had early-stage, untreated non-small cell lung cancer. For TCR sequencing, whole RNA was extracted from tumor and nontumor lung tissue, or from cryopreserved PBMC samples, and no cell sorting was done. A patient was chosen for TCR sequencing only when enough RNA was available from at least two tumor regions. Before being selected, tumor and adjacent nontumor lung specimens were reviewed by a lung pathologist. This clonotype has at least ten counts. Its antigen has not been determined. No base-level quality is on record; no much larger clone is a single base apart.

Sequences were derived from lung tumor tissue, sampled at surgery. The sequence was obtained from a female donor with early-stage non-small cell lung cancer. This sequence uses TRBV28 and TRBJ1-5, and the D gene may be TRBD1, 5 bases matching. The CDR3 loop reads CASSLGGGNQPQHF. The nucleotide sequence is TGTGCCAGCAGTTTAGGGGGGGGGAATCAGCCCCAGCATTTT. Beyond the CDR3, the reference TRBV28 and TRBJ1-5 genes provide the residues; the full variable domain reads: DVKVTQSSRYLVKRTGEKVFLECVQDMDHENMFWYRQDPGLGLRLIYFSYDVKMKEKGDIPEGYSVSREKKERFSLILESASTNQTSMYLCASSLGGGNQPQHFGDGTRLSIL.